This T cell receptor beta chain was recovered during a study of cytomegalovirus exposure and HLA in healthy donors. General study findings and limits: By HLA locus, TCR association rates varied in a later analysis, with DRB1 showing the most and HLA-C the fewest. Donors belonging to an Asian-associated ancestry cluster reportedly showed fewer N-insertions in productive TCRs than the roughly 700-donor mean, according to what a later analysis found. Sequencing had likely introduced a cluster of highly shared sequence variants as an artifact. Most observed TCR sequences were rare, whereas some public TCRs were detected in many donors.

The PCR had 60 Vbeta and 13 Jbeta primers. Here immunoSEQ multiplex PCR was the method, and the copy in TCRdb shows in-frame clones only, minus some. The repertoire holds about 160,000 clones, with 80% to 90% as singletons. The germline V gene encodes CDR1 SGHNT and CDR2 YYREEE (reference sequence). CDR3 length equals 11 residues. V dropped 3 bases and J dropped 7; count of bases not matched to a gene: 1. As regards this clone: Its antigen is undetermined.

The specimen was PBMCs. The V gene is TRBV5-4, the J gene TRBJ2-7; TRBD2 matches at 7 bases. This clonotype was obtained from a male donor in good health and CMV-seronegative. The CDR3 spells CASSSGGEQYF. As DNA, the CDR3 is TGTGCCAGCAGCTCCGGGGGGGAGCAGTACTTC.